This T cell receptor beta chain was recorded in a study of shared clonotypes between healthy human individuals. Assay used: immunoSEQ multiplex PCR; TCRdb lists only in-frame clones, some missing. This table holds more than 400,000 clones, 95% to 97% found once. This CDR3 has 15 amino acids. Trimming cost V 7 bases and J 7 bases; bases outside gene matches: 13. The germline V gene has CDR1 MNHNS and CDR2 SASEGT. Material for sequencing was naive CD4+ T cells sorted from blood. Documented subset: CD45RA+ positively selected. The sequence came from a woman aged 25 to 45 in good health. The chain has TRBV6-1 and TRBJ2-1; 7 bases are shared with TRBD1. The CDR3 sequence: CASKSQGEISNEQFF. The CDR3 region has the DNA TGTGCCAGCAAGAGCCAGGGGGAGATATCGAATGAGCAGTTCTTC.